This T cell receptor (beta chain) was captured in a study of blood T cells in healthy people across ages. This clonotype was observed a handful of times. Germline trimming cut 7 bases from V and 3 bases from J; bases unmatched to any gene: 7. The CDR3 contains 14 residues. PCR was performed a second time for 7 to 11 cycles using a sample-barcoded 5' primer and a J-beta primer mix. TCRdb re-derived calls from the 5' RACE reads in MiXCR, one entry per CDR3 protein. The table records around 690,000 distinct CDR3 sequences, around 54% of them present only once. Sequencing input: blood. This sequence was found in a man between 60 and 75 years old in good health. This sequence joins TRBV12-3 or TRBV12-4 and TRBJ1-2; 8 nucleotides align to TRBD1. The CDR3 nucleotides read TGTGCCAGCACCATACAGGGGGACTACTATGGCTACACCTTC. Its translation: CASTIQGDYYGYTF.